Below, 22 T cell receptor beta chains from the same sample are listed, as sequenced in a study of regulatory T cells in long-lasting Graves disease. Time point specified: newly diagnosed GD, antithyroid drugs for less than 3 months. PBMC-derived RNA was used for the TCR library. Libraries of TCR beta came from iRepertoire HTBI primers plus Arm-PCR of CDR3 regions. TCRdb passed the multiplex PCR reads through MiXCR, listing each CDR3 protein once. Counted here are 350,000 to 400,000 distinct CDR3 sequences, around 15% occurring once; the ten biggest clones make up roughly a fifth. These data were also filed under a second study, of T cells in Graves' hyperthyroidism and ophthalmopathy.

The specimen was peripheral blood mononuclear cells (PBMCs), collected at new diagnosis, from a patient treated with antithyroid drugs. The receptors originated from a woman between 18 and 30 years old with Graves disease.

This chain links TRBV6-1 with TRBJ2-3, with 11 nucleotides matching TRBD2. The CDR3 consists of 16 residues. Looked up from germline, CDR1 is MNHNS and CDR2 is SASEGT. Losses at the gene ends were 6 bases for V and 1 base for J; bases not matched to a gene: 6. As DNA, the CDR3 is TGTGCCAGCAGGCGTAGCGGGAGGGAACGCACAGATACGCAGTATTTT. It yields the protein CASRRSGRERTDTQYF.

This clonotype was seen many times. V and J are TRBV20-1 and TRBJ2-7, with 10 bases identical to TRBD2. V shed 6 bases and J 4 bases; nucleotides not matched to a gene: 6. Germline V gene lookup returns CDR1 DFQATT and CDR2 SNEGSKA (reference sequence). This CDR3 is built from 13 residues. The CDR3 region is CSALAGVSYEQYF. The DNA for the CDR3 is TGCAGTGCCCTAGCGGGGGTCTCATACGAGCAGTACTTC.

This clonotype was counted at least ten times. The chain couples TRBV12-3 or TRBV12-4 to TRBJ1-1; a possible D gene is TRBD1 (5 bases). Trimming removed 5 bases at V and 5 bases at J, with 15 bases between. The CDR3 totals 14 residues. CDR3 nucleotides: TGTGCCAGCAGTACCTGGGGGGAGGATACTGAAGCTTTCTTT. As protein: CASSTWGEDTEAFF.

This clonotype appeared many times. The CDR3 nucleotides read TGTGCCAGCAGCCGGGGAAGGGCTCAAGTACATCAAGCTTTCTTT. Translation: CASSRGRAQVHQAFF. The chain uses TRBV7-2 and TRBJ1-1; D is unresolved. V lost 5 bases and J 9 bases, leaving 22 bases between the germline ends. Germline-derived CDR1 and CDR2 are SGHTA and FQGNSA. CDR3 length: 15 amino acids.

In its sample, this clonotype was seen many times. The V and J genes are TRBV3-1 and TRBJ2-3; no clear D gene. Trimming took off 4 bases at V and 8 bases at J, with 13 bases between the two ends. CDR1 is LGHDT, CDR2 YNNKEL, per germline (reference sequence). The CDR3 is 13 residues long. CDR3 loop: CASSPGPISTQYF. In DNA, the CDR3 is TGTGCCAGCAGCCCGGGCCCCATAAGTACGCAGTATTTT.

In this sample, this clonotype turned up many times. The genes are TRBV20-1 and TRBJ1-5, with D hard to call. The CDR3 extends over 13 amino acids. V lost 6 bases to trimming and J lost 4 bases, with 13 bases between them. In germline, CDR1 is DFQATT, CDR2 SNEGSKA (reference sequence). CDR3 residues: CSAKSTVNQPQHF. The CDR3 DNA reads as TGCAGTGCCAAAAGCACAGTGAATCAGCCCCAGCATTTT.

This clonotype appeared a few times. The chain has TRBV28 and TRBJ1-6; 10 nucleotides agree with TRBD1. The V and J ends lost 2 bases and 8 bases, in that order; junction bases with no gene match: 24. The CDR3 length is 22 residues. Germline CDR1 and CDR2: MDHEN and SYDVKM. CDR3 DNA sequence: TGTGCCAGCAGTTTAGAACGAGGGACAGGGGCCTCTGGGTCTATATTGGATTCACCCCTCCACTTT. Residues: CASSLERGTGASGSILDSPLHF.

This clonotype was seen a single time. A read error is possible here, since a much larger clone lies one base away. The CDR3 end shows no conserved phenylalanine or tryptophan, and so a read error is likely. The chain uses TRBV29-1 and TRBJ1-1; D is unresolved. This CDR3 is built from 12 residues. From germline, CDR1 is SQVTM and CDR2 ANQGSEA. V was cut by 8 bases and J by 1 base, with 11 bases left in between. Here the CDR3 reads CSTRTGNTEAFL. The CDR3 bases are TGCAGCACCAGGACGGGGAACACTGAAGCTTTCCTT.

There are a few counts of this clonotype. The chain recombines TRBV30 with TRBJ1-1; possibly TRBD1 for D (6 bases). CDR3 length equals 14 residues. Germline loops: CDR1 GTSNPN, CDR2 SVGIG (reference sequence). Trimming shortened V by 4 bases and J by 0 bases, and 12 bases separated the two germline ends. The CDR3 DNA is TGTGCCTGGATTCAGGGGCATATGAACACTGAAGCTTTCTTT. As protein: CAWIQGHMNTEAFF.

The table lists this clonotype with a few counts. This CDR3 reads CSARKGAEKLFF. The DNA of the CDR3 is TGCAGTGCTAGGAAGGGGGCTGAAAAACTGTTTTTT. V and J are TRBV20-1 and TRBJ1-4, with 7 bases aligning to TRBD1. Germline V gene sequence: CDR1 DFQATT, CDR2 SNEGSKA (reference sequence). The CDR3 runs to 12 residues. The ends lost 3 bases at V and 7 bases at J; junction bases unmatched: 2.

J is TRBJ1-5 and V is TRBV6-1; the D gene is possibly TRBD1 (6 bases). Germline lookup yields CDR1 MNHNS and CDR2 SASEGT. CDR3 size: 14 residues. Trimming cost V 6 bases and J 3 bases, with 12 bases left between them. CDR3 sequence (DNA): TGTGCCAGCAGCCACACAGGGATCAATCAGCCCCAGCATTTT. Protein sequence: CASSHTGINQPQHF.

This clonotype was counted ten times or more. The J gene is TRBJ1-2, the V gene TRBV12-5; no firm D call. The CDR3 spans 12 residues. Between the trimmed V and J ends, which lost 6 bases and 2 bases, there was a span of 7 bases. Germline-derived CDR1 and CDR2 are LGHNT and FRNRAP. The CDR3 DNA follows: TGTGCTAGTGGATTTTTCAACTATGGCTACACCTTC. It yields the protein CASGFFNYGYTF.

This clonotype was observed at least ten times. DNA for the CDR3: TGTGCCAGCAGCCAAGATGAGCGGAGGAACACTGAAGCTTTCTTT. It specifies CASSQDERRNTEAFF. V usage is TRBV4-2 and J usage is TRBJ1-1, with D uncertain. The CDR3 is made up of 15 amino acids. Germline-derived CDR1 and CDR2 are LGHNA and YNFKEQ. V gave up 0 bases and J gave up 1 base, with 9 bases separating them.

This clonotype was found a few times. This likely comes from a read error, as the CDR3 has no conserved phenylalanine or tryptophan at its end. This chain uses TRBV28 with TRBJ1-2; 7 bases align to TRBD1. CDR1 and CDR2 (germline): MDHEN, SYDVKM. The CDR3 has 14 residues. J lost 4 bases, V lost 6 bases, and 8 bases had no gene match. The CDR3 region has the DNA TGTGCCAGCAGGGGGACAGCTCCTTCCTATGGCTACACCCTC. Its translation: CASRGTAPSYGYTL.

This clonotype has a count of ten or more. This chain links TRBV5-5 with TRBJ2-3, with D perhaps being TRBD1 or TRBD2 (5 bases each). Germline V CDR1 and CDR2: SGHKS, YYEKEE (reference sequence). Trimming shortened V by 4 bases and J by 8 bases, and 14 bases separated the two germline ends. The CDR3 is 13 amino acids. The CDR3 region has the DNA TGTGCCAGCAGCGCCCCAAGGGACGGTACGCAGTATTTT. Its translation is CASSAPRDGTQYF.

With regard to this clonotype: A much bigger clone sits one base away, suggesting this may be a read error. The chain carries TRBV6-2 or TRBV6-3 and TRBJ2-3; 8 positions agree with TRBD1. The CDR3 runs 15 residues. The trim removed 5 bases at V and 5 bases at J, leaving 9 bases unmatched. Germline V gene sequence: CDR1 MNHEY, CDR2 SVGEGT. This CDR3 reads CASSHRTGTRDTQYF. The CDR3 region has the DNA TGTGCCAGCAGTCACAGGACAGGGACGAGAGATACGCAGTATTTT.

Ten or more counts support this clonotype. The genes are TRBV30 and TRBJ1-6; 7 bases agree with TRBD1. The ends lost 3 bases at V and 9 bases at J; junction bases unmatched: 2. Germline assignment: CDR1 GTSNPN and CDR2 SVGIG (reference sequence). The length of the CDR3 is 12 residues. The CDR3 here is CAWRQGISPLHF. The DNA of the CDR3 is TGTGCCTGGAGACAGGGGATTTCACCCCTCCACTTT.

In the case of this clonotype: Only one base separates this from a far larger clonotype, so it likely reflects a read error. The chain combines TRBV10-3 with TRBJ2-3; a possible D gene is TRBD1 (5 bases). The end of the DNA fits TRBJ2-7 better, so the J call may be wrong. The CDR3 has 15 residues. Germline CDR1 is ENHRY and CDR2 is SYGVKD. For the CDR3, the DNA is TGTGCCATCAGTGCAGGCAGGGTTCTGGTCAATGAGCAGTACTTC. Protein sequence: CAISAGRVLVNEQYF.

In regard to this clonotype: It may be a read error: a sequence one base away is much more abundant. This sequence joins TRBV24-1 and TRBJ2-3; TRBD2 aligns across 9 bases. Germline loops: CDR1 KGHDR, CDR2 SFDVKD. V shed 3 bases, J shed 0 bases, and the junction held 3 bases outside the gene matches. The CDR3 is 16 residues long. The CDR3 bases are TGTGCCACCAGTGATGCGGGAGGGGCTAGCACAGATACGCAGTATTTT. This encodes CATSDAGGASTDTQYF.

The CDR3 DNA reads TGTGCCACCATTCGAACGGGAAGCGAGACCCAGTACTTC. Translated: CATIRTGSETQYF. The V and J genes are TRBV6-1 and TRBJ2-5, with TRBD2 as a possible D gene (5 bases). Trimming took off 10 bases at V and 5 bases at J, with 17 bases between the two ends. Per germline, CDR1 MNHNS and CDR2 SASEGT. The CDR3 length is 13 residues.

This clonotype turned up a few times. The rearrangement uses TRBV5-4 and TRBJ1-2; D not certain. The CDR3 has 14 amino acids. Looked up from germline, CDR1 is SGHNT and CDR2 is YYREEE (reference sequence). Trimming removed 0 bases at V and 4 bases at J, with 10 bases between. The CDR3 coding sequence is TGTGCCAGCAGCTTGGATGGGGTTGTCTATGGCTACACCTTC. Protein product: CASSLDGVVYGYTF. The full variable domain, rest sourced from reference TRBV5-4 and TRBJ1-2, is ETGVTQSPTHLIKTRGQQVTLRCSSQSGHNTVSWYQQALGQGPQFIFQYYREEENGRGNFPPRFSGLQFPNYSSELNVNALELDDSALYLCASSLDGVVYGYTFGSGTRLTVV.

This clonotype was counted many times. This sequence joins TRBV30 and TRBJ2-1; possible D gene TRBD1, 6 bases. CDR1 and CDR2 (germline): GTSNPN, SVGIG (reference sequence). This CDR3 is built from 11 residues. Trimming removed 5 bases from V and 4 bases from J, with 6 bases in between. CDR3 sequence: CAWGQYNEQFF. The DNA of the CDR3 is TGTGCCTGGGGACAGTACAATGAGCAGTTCTTC. Drawing the rest from reference TRBV30 and TRBJ2-1, the complete variable domain is SQTIHQWPATLVQPVGSPLSLECTVEGTSNPNLYWYRQAAGRGLQLLFYSVGIGQISSEVPQNLSASRPQDRQFILSSKKLLLSDSGFYLCAWGQYNEQFFGPGTRLTVL.